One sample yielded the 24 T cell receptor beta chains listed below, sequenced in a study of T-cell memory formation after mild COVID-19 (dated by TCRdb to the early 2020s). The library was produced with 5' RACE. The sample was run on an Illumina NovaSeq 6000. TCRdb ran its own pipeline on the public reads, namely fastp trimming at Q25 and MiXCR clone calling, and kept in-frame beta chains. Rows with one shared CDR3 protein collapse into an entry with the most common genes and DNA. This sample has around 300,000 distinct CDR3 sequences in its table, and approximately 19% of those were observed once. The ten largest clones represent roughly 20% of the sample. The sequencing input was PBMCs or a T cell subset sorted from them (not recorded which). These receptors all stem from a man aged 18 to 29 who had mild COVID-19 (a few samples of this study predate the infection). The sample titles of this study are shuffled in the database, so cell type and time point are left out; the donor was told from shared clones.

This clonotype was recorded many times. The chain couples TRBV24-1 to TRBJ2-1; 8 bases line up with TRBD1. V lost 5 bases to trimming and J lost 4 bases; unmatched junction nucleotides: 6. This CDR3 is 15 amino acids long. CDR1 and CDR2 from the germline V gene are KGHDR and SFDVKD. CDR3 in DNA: TGTGCCACCAGTGGAGAAACAGGGGGTTACAATGAGCAGTTCTTC. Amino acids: CATSGETGGYNEQFF.

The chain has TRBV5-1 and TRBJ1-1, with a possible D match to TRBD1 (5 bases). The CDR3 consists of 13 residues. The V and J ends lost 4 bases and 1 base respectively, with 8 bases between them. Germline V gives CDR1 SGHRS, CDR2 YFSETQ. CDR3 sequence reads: CASSEQANTEAFF. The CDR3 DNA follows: TGCGCCAGCAGCGAACAGGCGAACACTGAAGCTTTCTTT.

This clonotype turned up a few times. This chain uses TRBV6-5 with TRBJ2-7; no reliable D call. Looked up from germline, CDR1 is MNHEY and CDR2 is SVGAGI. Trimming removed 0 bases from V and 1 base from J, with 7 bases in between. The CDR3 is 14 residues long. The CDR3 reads CASSYSMGSYEQYF. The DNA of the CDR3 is TGTGCCAGCAGTTACTCGATGGGTTCCTACGAGCAGTACTTC.

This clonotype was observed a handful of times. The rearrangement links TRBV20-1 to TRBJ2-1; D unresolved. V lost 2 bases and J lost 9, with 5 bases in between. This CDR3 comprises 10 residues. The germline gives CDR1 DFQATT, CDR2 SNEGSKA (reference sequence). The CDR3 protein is CSARYGEQFF. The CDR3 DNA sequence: TGCAGTGCTAGATATGGTGAGCAGTTCTTC.

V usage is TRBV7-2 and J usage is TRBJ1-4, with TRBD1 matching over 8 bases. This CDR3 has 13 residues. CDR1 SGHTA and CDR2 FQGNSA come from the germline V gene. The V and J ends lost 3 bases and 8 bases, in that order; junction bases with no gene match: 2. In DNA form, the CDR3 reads TGTGCCAGCAGCTTCGGACAGGGAGAAAAACTGTTTTTT. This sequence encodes CASSFGQGEKLFF.

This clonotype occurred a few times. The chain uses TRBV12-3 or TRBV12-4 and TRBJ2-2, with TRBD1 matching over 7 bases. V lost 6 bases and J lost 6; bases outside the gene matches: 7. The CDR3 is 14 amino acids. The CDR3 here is CASRQPDRAGELFF. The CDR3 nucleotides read TGTGCCAGCAGACAGCCCGACAGGGCCGGGGAGCTGTTTTTT.

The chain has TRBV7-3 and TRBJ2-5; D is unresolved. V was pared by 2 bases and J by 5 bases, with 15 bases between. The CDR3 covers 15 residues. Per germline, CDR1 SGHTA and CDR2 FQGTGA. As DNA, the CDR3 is TGTGCCAGCAGCTTAGGAACGTCGGCCATGGAGACCCAGTACTTC. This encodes CASSLGTSAMETQYF.

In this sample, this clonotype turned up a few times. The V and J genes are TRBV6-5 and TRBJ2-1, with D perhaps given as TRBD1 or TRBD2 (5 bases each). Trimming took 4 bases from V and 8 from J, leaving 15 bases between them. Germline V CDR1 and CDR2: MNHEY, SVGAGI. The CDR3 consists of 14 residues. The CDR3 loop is CASSFLRVGDEQFF. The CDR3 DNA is TGTGCCAGCAGTTTCCTCAGGGTCGGGGATGAGCAGTTCTTC.

Here the CDR3 DNA reads TGTGCCAGCAGCCCGATAGCTCTTGGCGAGCAGTACTTC. Amino acids: CASSPIALGEQYF. The V gene is TRBV7-9, the J gene TRBJ2-7; no clear D gene. Germline CDR1 is SEHNR and CDR2 is FQNEAQ (reference sequence). The CDR3 totals 13 residues. Trimming cost V 5 bases and J 6 bases, with 14 bases left between them.

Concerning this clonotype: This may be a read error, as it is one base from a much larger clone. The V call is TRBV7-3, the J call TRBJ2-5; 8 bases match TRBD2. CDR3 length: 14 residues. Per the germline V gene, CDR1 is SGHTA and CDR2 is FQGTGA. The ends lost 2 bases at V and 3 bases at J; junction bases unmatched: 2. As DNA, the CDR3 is TGTGCCAGCAGCTTAGAAGCGGGGGAAGAGACCCAGTACTTC. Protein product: CASSLEAGEETQYF.

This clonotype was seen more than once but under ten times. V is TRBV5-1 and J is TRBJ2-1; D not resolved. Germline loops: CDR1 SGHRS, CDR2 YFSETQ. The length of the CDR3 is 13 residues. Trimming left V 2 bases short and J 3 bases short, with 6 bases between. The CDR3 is CASSFRLYNEQFF. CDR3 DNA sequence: TGCGCCAGCAGCTTCCGTCTCTACAATGAGCAGTTCTTC.

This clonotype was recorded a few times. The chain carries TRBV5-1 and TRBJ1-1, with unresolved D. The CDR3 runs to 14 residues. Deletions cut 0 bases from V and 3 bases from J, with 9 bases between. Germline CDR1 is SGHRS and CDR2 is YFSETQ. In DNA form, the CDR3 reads TGCGCCAGCAGCTTGGTTGGCACGCACACTGAAGCTTTCTTT. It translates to CASSLVGTHTEAFF.

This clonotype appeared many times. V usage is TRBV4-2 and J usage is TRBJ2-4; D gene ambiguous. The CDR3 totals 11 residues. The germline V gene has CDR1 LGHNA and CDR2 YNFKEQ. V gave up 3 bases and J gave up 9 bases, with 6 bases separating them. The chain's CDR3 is CASSQGSIQYF. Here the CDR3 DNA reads TGTGCCAGCAGCCAGGGCAGCATTCAGTACTTC.

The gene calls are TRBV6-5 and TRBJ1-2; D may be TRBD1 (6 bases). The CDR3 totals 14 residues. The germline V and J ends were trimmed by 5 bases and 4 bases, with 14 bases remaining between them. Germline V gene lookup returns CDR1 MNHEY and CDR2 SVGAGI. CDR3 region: CASSEQGWGYGYTF. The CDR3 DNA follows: TGTGCCAGCAGTGAACAGGGATGGGGCTATGGCTACACCTTC.

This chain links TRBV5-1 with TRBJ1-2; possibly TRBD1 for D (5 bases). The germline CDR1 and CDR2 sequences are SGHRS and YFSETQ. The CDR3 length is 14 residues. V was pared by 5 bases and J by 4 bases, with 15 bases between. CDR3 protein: CASRPDGGTYGYTF. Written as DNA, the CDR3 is TGCGCCAGCAGGCCCGACGGGGGGACCTATGGCTACACCTTC.

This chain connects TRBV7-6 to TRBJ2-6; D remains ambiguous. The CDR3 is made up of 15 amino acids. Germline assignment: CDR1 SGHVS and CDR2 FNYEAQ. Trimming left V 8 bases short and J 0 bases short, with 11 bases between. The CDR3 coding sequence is TGTGCCAGCGGCAGCCCCCTCTCTGGGGCCAACGTCCTGACTTTC. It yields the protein CASGSPLSGANVLTF.

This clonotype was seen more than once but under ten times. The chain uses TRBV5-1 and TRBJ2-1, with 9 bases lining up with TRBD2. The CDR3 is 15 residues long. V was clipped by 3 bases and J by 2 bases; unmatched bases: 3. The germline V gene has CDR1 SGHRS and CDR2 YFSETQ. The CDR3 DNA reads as TGCGCCAGCAGCTCCGAGCGGGGGGCCTACAATGAGCAGTTCTTC. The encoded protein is CASSSERGAYNEQFF.

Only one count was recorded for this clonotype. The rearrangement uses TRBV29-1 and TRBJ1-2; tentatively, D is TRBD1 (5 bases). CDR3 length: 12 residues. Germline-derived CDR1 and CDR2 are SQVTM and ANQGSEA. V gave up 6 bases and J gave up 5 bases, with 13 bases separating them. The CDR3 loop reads CSVTRGGYGYTF. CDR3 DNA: TGCAGCGTGACCCGGGGGGGGTATGGCTACACCTTC.

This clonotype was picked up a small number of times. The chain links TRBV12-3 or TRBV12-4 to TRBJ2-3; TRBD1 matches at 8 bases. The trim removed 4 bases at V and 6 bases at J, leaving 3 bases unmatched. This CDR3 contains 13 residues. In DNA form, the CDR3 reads TGTGCCAGCAGTTCCTACAGGGGGGATACGCAGTATTTT. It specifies CASSSYRGDTQYF.

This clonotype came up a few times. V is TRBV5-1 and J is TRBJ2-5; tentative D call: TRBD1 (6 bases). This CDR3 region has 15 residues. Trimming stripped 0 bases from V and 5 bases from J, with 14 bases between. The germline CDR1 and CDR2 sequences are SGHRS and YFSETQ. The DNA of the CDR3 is TGCGCCAGCAGCTTGGGCCCTACCGGACAGGAGACCCAGTACTTC. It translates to CASSLGPTGQETQYF.

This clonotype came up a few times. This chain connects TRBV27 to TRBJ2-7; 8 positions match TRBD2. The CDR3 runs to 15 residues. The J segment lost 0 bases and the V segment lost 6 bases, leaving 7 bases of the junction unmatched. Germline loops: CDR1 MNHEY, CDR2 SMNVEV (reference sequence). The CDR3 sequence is CASSPGGGFSYEQYV. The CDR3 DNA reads TGTGCCAGCAGCCCAGGCGGGGGGTTCTCCTACGAGCAGTACGTC.

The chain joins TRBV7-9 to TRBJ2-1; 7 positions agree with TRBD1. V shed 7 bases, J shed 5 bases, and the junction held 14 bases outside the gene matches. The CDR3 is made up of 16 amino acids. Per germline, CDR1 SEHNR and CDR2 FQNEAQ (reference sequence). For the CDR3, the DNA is TGTGCCAGCATTCCGACAGGGCCCATTTCGGACAATGAGCAGTTCTTC. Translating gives CASIPTGPISDNEQFF.

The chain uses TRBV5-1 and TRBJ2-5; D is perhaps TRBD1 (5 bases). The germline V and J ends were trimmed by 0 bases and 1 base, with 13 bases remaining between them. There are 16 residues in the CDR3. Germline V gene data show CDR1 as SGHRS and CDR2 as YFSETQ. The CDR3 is CASSLGLVGAQETQYF. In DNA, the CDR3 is TGCGCCAGCAGCTTGGGTTTAGTAGGGGCCCAAGAGACCCAGTACTTC.

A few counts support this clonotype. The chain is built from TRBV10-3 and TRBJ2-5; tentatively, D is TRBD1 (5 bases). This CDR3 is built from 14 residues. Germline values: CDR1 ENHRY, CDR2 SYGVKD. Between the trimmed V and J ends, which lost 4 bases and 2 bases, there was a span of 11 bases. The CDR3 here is CAISAGDSQETQYF. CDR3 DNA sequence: TGTGCCATCAGTGCTGGAGACAGTCAAGAGACCCAGTACTTC.